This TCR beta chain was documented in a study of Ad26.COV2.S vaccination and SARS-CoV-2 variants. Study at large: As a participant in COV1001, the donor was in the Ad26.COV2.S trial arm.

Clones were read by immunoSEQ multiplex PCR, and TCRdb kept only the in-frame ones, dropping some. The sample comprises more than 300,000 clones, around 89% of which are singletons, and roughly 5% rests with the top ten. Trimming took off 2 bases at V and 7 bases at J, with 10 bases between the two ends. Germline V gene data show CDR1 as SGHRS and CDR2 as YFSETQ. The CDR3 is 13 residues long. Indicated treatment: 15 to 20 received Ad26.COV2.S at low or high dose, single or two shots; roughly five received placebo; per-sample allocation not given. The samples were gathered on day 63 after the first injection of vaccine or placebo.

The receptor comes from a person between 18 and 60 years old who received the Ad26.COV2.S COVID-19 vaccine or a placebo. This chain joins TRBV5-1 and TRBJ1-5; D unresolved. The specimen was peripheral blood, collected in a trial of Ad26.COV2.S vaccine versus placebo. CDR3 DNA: TGCGCCAGCAGCTTTGAGGGAGGCCAGCCCCAGCATTTT. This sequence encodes CASSFEGGQPQHF.